Below, one T cell receptor beta chain is given with its context. Its antigen remains unknown. Deletions cut 5 bases from V and 1 base from J, with 10 bases between. The CDR3 has 14 residues. CDR1 and CDR2 (germline): SGHVS, FQNEAQ. Using constant-segment primers, 5'RACE produced TCR alpha and TCR beta cDNA libraries carrying sample barcodes and UMIs. Using its own MiXCR run on the 5' RACE reads, TCRdb lists one record per CDR3 protein. The sample yields a few hundred thousand distinct CDR3 sequences, around 16% seen once. The data derive from a study of T-cell memory formation after mild COVID-19. Whole-study results and caveats: Clones which contracted sat mainly in CM and EM if CD4+, and in EMRA if CD8+. Clones contracting over day 15 to 85 were CD4/CD8 balanced, with later expanders leaning CD4+.

Sequenced input: PBMCs or a T cell subset sorted from them (not recorded which). The sequence derives from a man between 18 and 29 years old who had mild COVID-19 (a few samples of this study predate the infection). Cell type and time point are not known. This chain links TRBV7-8 with TRBJ2-3, with D unclear. In DNA, the CDR3 is TGTGCCAGCAGCCCGTACGTGGGCACAGATACGCAGTATTTT. Residues: CASSPYVGTDTQYF.